This TCR beta chain was observed in a study of blood T cell repertoires in COVID-19. Whole-study context: Sites in the United States, Italy and Spain provided acute and convalescent COVID-19 samples.

The CDR3 runs 15 residues. Germline V gene sequence: CDR1 MGHRA, CDR2 YSYEKL. Unmatched junction bases numbered 11, after V lost 5 bases and J lost 5 bases. In the original analysis: The authors estimated nucleated cell counts from reference gene primer amplification. Measured with immunoSEQ multiplex PCR; TCRdb has only the in-frame clones, and not every one. V and J calls and clone size are given by that table; D and trimming were obtained from the DNA. The sample comprises approximately 170,000 clones, approximately 86% of which are singletons, and 6.5% to 7.5% rests with the top ten. The TCR sequence derives from an older man with COVID-19, enrolled during active disease. The sequenced sample consisted of peripheral blood. V and J are TRBV4-1 and TRBJ1-2, with 7 bases fitting TRBD1. CDR3 residues: CASSRGVQGEYGYTF. DNA for the CDR3: TGCGCCAGCAGCAGGGGAGTCCAGGGGGAATATGGCTACACCTTC.